The 24 T cell receptor beta chains listed next were all sequenced from one sample in a study of shared clonotypes between healthy human individuals (dated by TCRdb to 2020 to 2022). CD8 naive samples were CD45RO-negative cells positively selected for CCR7, giving a CD45RA+CCR7+ population that excluded TemRA cells. Receptors were amplified or captured by the immunoSEQ multiplex PCR assay. Not all clones reach the TCRdb copy of this immuneACCESS table, which keeps in-frame sequences only. Checked studies attribute under half of the gap to unresolved V genes and leave the rest unexplained. For this sample there are millions of clones; about 93% appear just once. The ten largest clones represent around 1.7% of the sample. Sequenced sample: naive CD8+ T cells from PBMCs. The meaning of the sample's cell subset or site label: CD45RA+CCR7+. The receptor set was obtained from a man younger than 35 in good health. Some clones in this sample may be carry-over from other donors' samples.

CDR3 loop: CASSLEPVYYEQYF. The CDR3 region has the DNA TGTGCCAGCAGCTTAGAACCAGTATACTACGAGCAGTACTTC. The chain combines TRBV7-9 with TRBJ2-7; D uncertain. V lost 1 base to trimming and J lost 3 bases, with 10 bases between them. This CDR3 is 14 amino acids long. Germline CDR1 SEHNR, CDR2 FQNEAQ (reference sequence).

V and J are TRBV2 and TRBJ2-7; the D gene is possibly TRBD2 (5 bases). The V and J ends lost 2 bases and 5 bases respectively, with 19 bases between them. Looked up from germline, CDR1 is SNHLY and CDR2 is FYNNEI. This CDR3 spans 16 amino acids. Here the CDR3 reads CASSERYWEQPNEQYF. The CDR3 nucleotides are TGTGCCAGCAGTGAACGCTATTGGGAGCAGCCCAACGAGCAGTACTTC.

The rearrangement joins TRBV14 to TRBJ2-2; D gene unclear. The V gene's germline CDR1 is SGHDN and CDR2 FVKESK. The V end lost 3 bases, the J end lost 8 bases, and 22 bases lay between the germline ends. The CDR3 totals 17 residues. CDR3 loop: CASSHWGWTSIEGELFF. The CDR3 nucleotides are TGTGCCAGCAGCCATTGGGGTTGGACCTCCATCGAGGGGGAGCTGTTTTTT.

The chain carries TRBV5-1 and TRBJ2-7, with a tentative D call TRBD1 (5 bases). The length of the CDR3 is 16 residues. Trimming took off 0 bases at V and 2 bases at J, with 15 bases between the two ends. From germline, CDR1 is SGHRS and CDR2 YFSETQ. The CDR3 nucleotides read TGCGCCAGCAGCTTGGCCGCGGCAGGGCTACCCTACGAGCAGTACTTC. Protein: CASSLAAAGLPYEQYF.

The chain recombines TRBV30 with TRBJ2-1; D is possibly TRBD2 (5 bases). Trimming left V 5 bases short and J 10 bases short, with 12 bases between. Germline V gene sequence: CDR1 GTSNPN, CDR2 SVGIG (reference sequence). This CDR3 is 11 amino acids long. The CDR3 nucleotides read TGTGCCTGGGCCTATTGGGAGGAGCAGTTCTTC. Residues: CAWAYWEEQFF.

The chain carries TRBV5-1 and TRBJ2-1; 7 bases match TRBD1. Germline CDR1 SGHRS, CDR2 YFSETQ. Trimming took 3 bases from V and 7 from J; bases not matched to a gene: 4. The CDR3 extends over 13 amino acids. CDR3 DNA: TGCGCCAGCAGCTGGGGACAGTCGAATGAGCAGTTCTTC. It yields the protein CASSWGQSNEQFF.

This clone was detected only a few times. The chain is built from TRBV10-2 and TRBJ1-5; D gene unclear. V was clipped by 8 bases and J by 4 bases, with 3 bases between them. The length of the CDR3 is 10 residues. Germline V lookup: CDR1 WSHSY, CDR2 SAAADI. The CDR3, as DNA: TGCGCCAGCGGAAATCAGCCCCAGCATTTT. It specifies CASGNQPQHF.

CDR3: CASSYGKPGELFF. The CDR3 DNA reads as TGTGCCAGCAGTTACGGGAAACCCGGGGAGCTGTTTTTT. The rearrangement uses TRBV6-5 and TRBJ2-2; no reliable D call. In germline, CDR1 is MNHEY, CDR2 SVGAGI. The CDR3 is made up of 13 amino acids. Trimming left V 2 bases short and J 6 bases short, with 7 bases between.

This chain joins TRBV7-9 and TRBJ1-1; 8 positions agree with TRBD1. Germline V gives CDR1 SEHNR, CDR2 FQNEAQ (reference sequence). The CDR3 sequence is 14 residues long. Unmatched junction bases numbered 8, after V lost 5 bases and J lost 6 bases. The chain's CDR3 is CASSTDREGPEAFF. CDR3 bases: TGTGCCAGCAGCACGGACAGGGAAGGCCCTGAAGCTTTCTTT.

In this sample, this clone turned up a few times. The chain couples TRBV25-1 to TRBJ1-1; 7 positions agree with TRBD1. The germline CDR1 and CDR2 sequences are MGHDK and SYGVNS. The CDR3 loop spans 15 amino acids. V was pared by 4 bases and J by 1 base, with 6 bases of the junction left unmatched. This CDR3 reads CASSGSRTGNTEAFF. The CDR3 DNA reads as TGTGCCAGCAGTGGGTCCAGGACAGGGAACACTGAAGCTTTCTTT.

This clone was observed a single time. The genes are TRBV9 and TRBJ2-7; D possibly corresponds to TRBD1 (6 bases). The germline V and J ends were trimmed by 2 bases and 3 bases, with 15 bases remaining between them. There are 15 residues in the CDR3. The germline gives CDR1 SGDLS, CDR2 YYNGEE. The CDR3 DNA reads as TGTGCCAGCAGCGTGGGGGACAACTTACTCTACGAGCAGTACTTC. Its translation: CASSVGDNLLYEQYF.

The table lists this clone with a count of one. The chain couples TRBV7-2 to TRBJ1-2; TRBD1 is a possible D gene (5 bases). Deletions cut 5 bases from V and 4 bases from J, with 14 bases between. There are 14 residues in the CDR3. Germline-derived CDR1 and CDR2 are SGHTA and FQGNSA. This CDR3 is CASSPTGGGYGYTF. As DNA, the CDR3 is TGTGCCAGCAGCCCTACGGGGGGGGGCTATGGCTACACCTTC.

The V call is TRBV18, the J call TRBJ1-5; 8 bases align to TRBD1. V shed 3 bases and J 1 base; nucleotides not matched to a gene: 11. The CDR3 is made up of 18 amino acids. Germline V gives CDR1 KGHSH, CDR2 LQKENI. CDR3 nucleotides: TGTGCCAGCTCACCCGAACAAGACAGGGGCACCAGCAATCAGCCCCAGCATTTT. Translating gives CASSPEQDRGTSNQPQHF.

The chain carries TRBV13 and TRBJ1-2, with 8 bases that match TRBD1. CDR1 and CDR2 (germline): PRHDT, FYEKMQ (reference sequence). Germline trimming cut 1 base from V and 0 bases from J; bases unmatched to any gene: 1. The CDR3 length is 15 residues. The CDR3 DNA reads TGTGCCAGCAGCTTAGACAGGGGGGCTAACTATGGCTACACCTTC. Protein sequence: CASSLDRGANYGYTF.

This clone was detected only once. The V gene is TRBV28, the J gene TRBJ2-7, with D perhaps TRBD1 or TRBD2 (5 bases each). CDR3 length: 14 residues. Germline lookup yields CDR1 MDHEN and CDR2 SYDVKM. V was clipped by 2 bases and J by 3 bases, with 11 bases between them. The CDR3 loop is CASSLRDVDYEQYF. For the CDR3, the DNA is TGTGCCAGCAGTTTACGGGACGTCGACTACGAGCAGTACTTC.

This chain uses TRBV15 with TRBJ1-2; 9 bases agree with TRBD1. The germline CDR1 and CDR2 sequences are LNHNV and YYDKDF (reference sequence). CDR3 length equals 15 residues. Trimming took 6 bases from V and 4 from J; bases not matched to a gene: 9. CDR3 region: CATSGTGKMVYGYTF. DNA for the CDR3: TGTGCCACCAGTGGGACAGGGAAAATGGTCTATGGCTACACCTTC. The whole variable domain, filled in from reference TRBV15 and TRBJ1-2, reads DAMVIQNPRYQVTQFGKPVTLSCSQTLNHNVMYWYQQKSSQAPKLLFHYYDKDFNNEADTPDNFQSRRPNTSFCFLDIRSPGLGDTAMYLCATSGTGKMVYGYTFGSGTRLTVV.

CDR3 nucleotides: TGTGCCAGCAGGCCCTGGGGGGTAGAAAACGAGCAGTACTTC. Encoded protein: CASRPWGVENEQYF. The V and J genes are TRBV7-9 and TRBJ2-7; a weak D match, TRBD2 (6 bases). Germline V lookup: CDR1 SEHNR, CDR2 FQNEAQ (reference sequence). The CDR3 is 14 amino acids. The V gene lost 6 bases and the J gene lost 5 bases, with 17 bases spanning the gap.

The chain employs TRBV5-8 and TRBJ1-2, with a weak D call TRBD1 (5 bases). Deletions cut 6 bases from V and 2 bases from J, with 14 bases between. The CDR3 has 14 residues. CDR1 and CDR2 (germline): SGHTS, YDEGEE. CDR3 loop: CASNSRRGNYGYTF. CDR3 in DNA: TGTGCCAGCAACTCCCGGAGGGGAAACTATGGCTACACCTTC. The full variable domain, rest sourced from reference TRBV5-8 and TRBJ1-2, is EAGVTQSPTHLIKTRGQQATLRCSPISGHTSVYWYQQALGLGLQFLLWYDEGEERNRGNFPPRFSGRQFPNYSSELNVNALELEDSALYLCASNSRRGNYGYTFGSGTRLTVV.

Comments on this clone: Other DNA variants within this sample encode the same CDR3. This chain connects TRBV7-9 to TRBJ2-7; unclear D gene. The length of the CDR3 is 12 residues. Germline CDR1 is SEHNR and CDR2 is FQNEAQ (reference sequence). Trimming removed 1 base at V and 4 bases at J, with 5 bases between. The CDR3 loop is CASSLVAYEQYF. In DNA, the CDR3 is TGTGCCAGCAGCTTAGTTGCTTACGAGCAGTACTTC.

V usage is TRBV6-1 and J usage is TRBJ1-2; 7 positions match TRBD1. V trimming: 1 base; J trimming: 5 bases; junction bases outside the gene matches: 7. The CDR3 sequence is 15 residues long. CDR1 is MNHNS and CDR2 is SASEGT in the germline V gene. CDR3 in amino acids: CASSEGVTGSYGYTF. For the CDR3, the DNA is TGTGCCAGCAGTGAAGGCGTGACAGGGAGTTATGGCTACACCTTC.

The gene calls are TRBV28 and TRBJ2-3; D unclear. Germline V CDR1 and CDR2: MDHEN, SYDVKM. The CDR3 covers 16 residues. The ends were cut back, 2 bases at V and 5 bases at J, with 17 bases in the middle. Here the CDR3 reads CASSLSEIQMKDTQYF. For the CDR3, the DNA is TGTGCCAGCAGTTTAAGCGAGATTCAAATGAAAGATACGCAGTATTTT.

A remark on this clone: The identical CDR3 is also encoded by other nucleotide sequences in the sample. V usage is TRBV7-7 and J usage is TRBJ1-1; the D is unclear. Trimming stripped 3 bases from V and 1 base from J, with 6 bases between. CDR1 SSHAT and CDR2 FNYEAQ come from the germline V gene (reference sequence). The CDR3 spans 13 residues. CDR3 coding DNA: TGTGCCAGCAGCTTGGGCAGGAACACTGAAGCTTTCTTT. Its translation is CASSLGRNTEAFF.

The chain joins TRBV7-6 to TRBJ2-7, with D possibly TRBD2 on 5 matching bases. Deletions cut 4 bases from V and 3 bases from J, with 13 bases between. The CDR3 is 14 amino acids. In germline, CDR1 is SGHVS, CDR2 FNYEAQ. This CDR3 reads CASSSRARDYEQYF. Written as DNA, the CDR3 is TGTGCCAGCAGCTCCAGAGCGAGGGACTACGAGCAGTACTTC.

The rearrangement joins TRBV11-2 to TRBJ2-1; maybe TRBD2 (5 bases). Trimming shortened V by 3 bases and J by 2 bases, and 14 bases separated the two germline ends. The CDR3 spans 16 residues. CDR1 is SGHAT, CDR2 FQNNGV, per germline. The CDR3 reads CASSLALAPTYNEQFF. Here the CDR3 DNA reads TGTGCCAGCAGCTTGGCCCTAGCACCGACCTACAATGAGCAGTTCTTC.